The entry below gives a single T cell receptor (beta chain) sequence along with its context. The antigen remains undetermined. This sample is part of a study of T-cell memory formation after mild COVID-19. The CDR3 consists of 14 residues. Germline CDR1 is KGHSH and CDR2 is LQKENI. Trimming removed 2 bases from V and 6 bases from J, with 13 bases in between. General observations from the study: CD4+ contracting clones lay mainly in CM and EM, CD8+ ones in EMRA. Whether second-wave clones peaking at day 37 were SARS-CoV-2 specific went unconfirmed. CD4/CD8 balance characterized clones contracting day 15 to 85, and CD4+ skew characterized later expanders.

5'RACE primed from the constant segment yielded TCR alpha and TCR beta cDNA libraries bearing sample barcodes and UMIs. TCRdb re-derived calls from the 5' RACE reads in MiXCR, one entry per CDR3 protein. The sample gives about 260,000 distinct CDR3 sequences, around 15% of which show up once; roughly a fifth is in the top ten. The sample consisted of PBMCs or a T cell subset sorted from them (not recorded which). The TCR originated in a man younger than 35 who had mild COVID-19 (a few samples of this study predate the infection). Cell type and time point are not known. The chain has TRBV18 and TRBJ1-1; D perhaps matches TRBD1 (6 bases). CDR3 nucleotides: TGTGCCAGCTCACCAGACAGGCCAGGGGCTGAAGCTTTCTTT. Encoded protein: CASSPDRPGAEAFF.